The present entry profiles one T cell receptor (beta chain) with its context. Its cognate antigen is unknown. From the 5' RACE reads, TCRdb called clonotypes with MiXCR, one entry per CDR3 protein. The sample shows 430,000 or so distinct CDR3 sequences, around a quarter of them seen only once. The sample is drawn from a study of T-cell memory formation after mild COVID-19. Study-level points and caveats: Cross-reactive memory seemingly joined, as some responding clones were found in pre-infection memory.

The CDR3 totals 13 residues. Germline trimming cut 2 bases from V and 9 bases from J; bases unmatched to any gene: 2. Germline-derived CDR1 and CDR2 are MNHEY and SVGEGT. The specimen was PBMCs or a T cell subset sorted from them (not recorded which). The J gene is TRBJ2-1, the V gene TRBV6-2 or TRBV6-3; the match to TRBD1 covers 9 bases. The receptor comes from an adult woman who had mild COVID-19 (a few samples of this study predate the infection). Cell type and time point are not known. The chain's CDR3 is CASSYGQGLEQFF. CDR3 nucleotide sequence: TGTGCCAGCAGTTACGGACAGGGGCTTGAGCAGTTCTTC.